This TCR beta chain was profiled in a study of blood T cell repertoires in COVID-19 (dated by TCRdb to about 2020). For context, the study as a whole: The collaborator samples originated in the United States, Italy and Spain and spanned the acute and convalescent phases of COVID-19. The material from the prospective study consisted of cDNA or gDNA derived from T cells, B-cell-depleted T cells, or PBMCs. Deeply sampled blood TCRbeta repertoires from subjects exposed to, actively infected with, or recovered from COVID-19 were included in the dataset. The repertoires were made available in a free public database intended to serve as a resource for research on the immune response to SARS-CoV-2. Where HLA class I and class II types were available, the types were taken from metadata supplied by the sample provider, not from assay-based typing. A de-identified subject ID, COVID-19 status, age in years and sex were almost always included in the sample metadata. The samples were drawn from two sources: the first 160 participants of the ongoing ImmuneRACE study, and some 1,300 subjects contributed by 6 global collaborators. The paper as a whole reports these results and caveats: How much clinical and demographic metadata was included differed by source and by participant, and the metadata was provided uncurated.

Taken from cysteine to phenylalanine, the CDR3 has 17 residues. Only CDR3 DNA is held: 51 bases, read in frame from base 1. Taken from the germline V gene, the CDR1 and CDR2 loops are SNHLY and FYNNEI. The junction shows trimming of 6 bases on V and 5 bases on J, and the gene matches do not reach 13 bases of it. TCRbeta CDR3 regions were amplified from genomic DNA using the immunoSEQ Assay, a bias-controlled multiplex PCR. In the authors' own workflow: Within the assay, amplification of reference gene primers was used to estimate how many nucleated cells each sample contained. Sequence reads were collapsed and filtered to measure the absolute abundance of every unique TCRbeta CDR3 rearrangement. For each sample, productive Simpson clonality was calculated as the square root of Simpson's diversity index across productive rearrangements. This is the immuneACCESS table as TCRdb keeps it, with only in-frame sequences that have V and J called. A part of the clones is gone; compared with another copy, unresolved V genes explain less than half, and the rest is unexplained. The DNA gave D and trimming, while V, J and clone size come from that table. The sample records 200,000 to 250,000 clones, 75% to 85% of which are singletons. The top ten clonotypes cover 8.2% of the sample.

With regard to this clone: This receptor's antigen is unknown. Within one base of it there is no much larger clone, and no base qualities were kept.

One collaborating source in Seattle enrolled patients while the patients were actively infected and followed the patients over time throughout the course of disease. Collaborating institutions collected whole blood in K2EDTA tubes following their own protocols. Collaborator samples were shipped for TCRbeta analysis as frozen whole blood, isolated PBMCs, or DNA extracted from either sample type. The sample was peripheral blood. This TCR was recovered from an elderly woman with COVID-19, enrolled during active disease. The chain is encoded by TRBV2 joined to TRBJ1-5; a stretch of 10 junction bases matches TRBD1. The DNA sequence reads TGTGCCAGCAGAATTAGACAGGGGGCGGATTGGTATCAGCCCCAGCATTTT. The resulting protein is CASRIRQGADWYQPQHF.